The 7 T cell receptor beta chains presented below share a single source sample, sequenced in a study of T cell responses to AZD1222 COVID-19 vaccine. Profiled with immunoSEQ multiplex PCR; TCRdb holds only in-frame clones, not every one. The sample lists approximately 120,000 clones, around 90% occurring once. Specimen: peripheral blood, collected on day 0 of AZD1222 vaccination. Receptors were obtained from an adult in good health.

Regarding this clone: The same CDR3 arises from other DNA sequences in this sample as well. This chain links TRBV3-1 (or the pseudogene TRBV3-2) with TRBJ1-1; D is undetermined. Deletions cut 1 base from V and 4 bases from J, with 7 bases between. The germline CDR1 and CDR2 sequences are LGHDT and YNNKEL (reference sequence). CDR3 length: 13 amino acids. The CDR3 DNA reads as TGTGCCAGCAGCCAAGTATTGGGCACTGAAGCTTTCTTT. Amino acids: CASSQVLGTEAFF.

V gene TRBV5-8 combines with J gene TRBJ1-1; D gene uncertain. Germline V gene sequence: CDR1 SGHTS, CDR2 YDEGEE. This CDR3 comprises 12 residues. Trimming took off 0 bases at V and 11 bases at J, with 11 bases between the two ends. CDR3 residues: CASSLGQWLAFF. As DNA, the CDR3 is TGTGCCAGCAGCTTGGGACAATGGTTGGCTTTCTTT. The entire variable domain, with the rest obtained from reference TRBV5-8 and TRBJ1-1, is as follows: EAGVTQSPTHLIKTRGQQATLRCSPISGHTSVYWYQQALGLGLQFLLWYDEGEERNRGNFPPRFSGRQFPNYSSELNVNALELEDSALYLCASSLGQWLAFFGQGTRLTVV.

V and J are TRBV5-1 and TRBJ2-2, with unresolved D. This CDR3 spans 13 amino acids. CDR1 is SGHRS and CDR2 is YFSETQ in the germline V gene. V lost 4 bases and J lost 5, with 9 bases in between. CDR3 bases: TGCGCCAGCAGCCTCGCGACGACCGGGGAGCTGTTTTTT. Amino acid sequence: CASSLATTGELFF. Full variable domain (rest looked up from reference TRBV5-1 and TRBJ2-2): KAGVTQTPRYLIKTRGQQVTLSCSPISGHRSVSWYQQTPGQGLQFLFEYFSETQRNKGNFPGRFSGRQFSNSRSEMNVSTLELGDSALYLCASSLATTGELFFGEGSRLTVL.

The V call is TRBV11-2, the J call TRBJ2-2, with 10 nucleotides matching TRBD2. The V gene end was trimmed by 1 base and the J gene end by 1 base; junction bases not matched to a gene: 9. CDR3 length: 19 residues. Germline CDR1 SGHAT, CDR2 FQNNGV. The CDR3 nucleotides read TGTGCCAGCAGCTTAGGGTCCGGACTAGCGGATGTGAACACCGGGGAGCTGTTTTTT. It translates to CASSLGSGLADVNTGELFF.

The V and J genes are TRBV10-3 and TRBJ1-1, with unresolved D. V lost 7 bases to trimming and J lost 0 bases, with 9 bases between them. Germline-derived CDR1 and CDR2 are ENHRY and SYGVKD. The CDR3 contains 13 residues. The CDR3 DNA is TGTGCCATCAAACTAAGTATGAACACTGAAGCTTTCTTT. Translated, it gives CAIKLSMNTEAFF.

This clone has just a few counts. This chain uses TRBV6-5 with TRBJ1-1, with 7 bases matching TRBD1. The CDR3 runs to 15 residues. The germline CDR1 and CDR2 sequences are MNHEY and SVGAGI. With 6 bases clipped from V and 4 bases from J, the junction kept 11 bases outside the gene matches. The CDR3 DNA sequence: TGTGCCAGCAGGCACGCCCGCAGGGGGGCCACTGAAGCTTTCTTT. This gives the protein CASRHARRGATEAFF.

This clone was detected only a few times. The CDR3 sequence is CASSFGVNYGYTF. The CDR3 region has the DNA TGTGCCAGCAGTTTTGGGGTAAACTATGGCTACACCTTC. The chain links TRBV12-3 or TRBV12-4 to TRBJ1-2; D gene uncertain. Trimming pared 3 bases from V and 2 bases from J, leaving 7 bases between. This CDR3 spans 13 amino acids.